This T cell receptor beta chain was obtained from a study of T cell repertoires in cytomegalovirus infection (dated by TCRdb to between 2018 and 2021). About the investigation overall: Donor HLA type was relevant to the analysis, as public TCR beta signatures indicated carriage of CMV infection together with the matching HLA type. Paper-wide results and their limitations: Cumulative frequency of public TCR beta family members discriminated carriers of CMV infection plus the relevant HLA type in this cohort and an independent approximately 370-donor cohort. The ex vivo response was dominated by HLA-C-restricted CMV-specific TCR beta clonotypes, which also provided the single most frequent clonotype in two of eight donors.

Its CDR3 holds 13 amino acids, cysteine through phenylalanine. CDR3 DNA is the only sequence kept; it has 39 bases, read in frame from the first base. V trim: 2 bases; J trim: 13 bases; unmatched bases: 10. Based on the germline V gene, the CDR1 and CDR2 sequences are MDHEN and SYDVKM. This clonotype was recorded a few times. Its antigen is unknown. No base-level quality is on record; no much larger clone is a single base apart. TCRdb lists the instrument as Illumina HiSeq 1500. TCRdb trimmed the raw reads at Q25, called clones with MiXCR and kept productive beta chains. Every entry covers one CDR3 protein and lists the most common genes and DNA from its rows. The sample table holds a few hundred thousand distinct CDR3 sequences, of which approximately 14% were seen once. The ten most abundant clones make up 8.5% to 9% of the sample.

The sequence was collected from a human donor in good health (CMV status not recorded). Some clones in this sample may be carry-over from other donors' samples. The chain is assembled from TRBV28 and TRBJ2-7; 8 bases in between match TRBD2. Sequenced: PBMCs. The CDR3 amino acid sequence is: CASSLPTGGTSYF. The DNA sequence is as follows: TGTGCCAGCAGTTTACCTACGGGGGGGACTAGTTACTTC.